The 16 T cell receptor beta chains below all came from one sample that was sequenced in a study of T-cell memory formation after mild COVID-19. TCRdb re-derived calls from the 5' RACE reads in MiXCR, one entry per CDR3 protein. There are approximately 100,000 distinct CDR3 sequences in the sample; 11% occur only once, and around 39% lies in the top ten. Sequencing input: PBMCs or a T cell subset sorted from them (not recorded which). The receptors were sampled from a man younger than 35 who had mild COVID-19 (a few samples of this study predate the infection). Cell type and time point are not known.

CDR3 DNA sequence: TGCGCCAGCAGCCAAGATATCCTTTACGAGCAGTACTTC. Translated, it gives CASSQDILYEQYF. The rearrangement uses TRBV4-3 and TRBJ2-7, with no clear D. The CDR3 covers 13 residues. The V gene lost 0 bases and the J gene lost 4 bases, with 7 bases spanning the gap. Germline V gene lookup returns CDR1 LGHNA and CDR2 YSLEER.

This clonotype was seen a handful of times. V usage is TRBV21-1 and J usage is TRBJ1-1. TRBV21-1 is a pseudogene locus. The CDR3 consists of 10 residues. DNA for the CDR3: TGTGCCAGCATGAGCACTGAAGCTTTCTTT. Amino acid sequence: CASMSTEAFF.

This clonotype has just a few counts. J is TRBJ2-1 and V is TRBV5-6; no clear D gene. With 0 bases removed from V and 1 base from J, the gap between germline ends came to 5 bases. Germline CDR1 and CDR2: SGHDT and YYEEEE. The CDR3 is made up of 14 amino acids. The CDR3 protein is CASSLGQSYNEQFF. CDR3 nucleotides: TGTGCCAGCAGCTTGGGGCAATCCTACAATGAGCAGTTCTTC.

Many counts were recorded for this clonotype. V gene TRBV6-4 combines with J gene TRBJ2-3; D gene ambiguous. This CDR3 is built from 13 residues. Germline V gene lookup returns CDR1 MRHNA and CDR2 SNTAGT. The ends were cut back, 6 bases at V and 0 bases at J, with 7 bases in the middle. The CDR3: CASSERSTDTQYF. CDR3 sequence (DNA): TGTGCCAGCAGCGAGCGTAGCACAGATACGCAGTATTTT.

This clonotype was recorded at least ten times. The chain combines TRBV4-1 with TRBJ2-7, with 8 bases aligning to TRBD1. In germline, CDR1 is MGHRA, CDR2 YSYEKL. The CDR3 consists of 16 residues. The ends lost 1 base at V and 0 bases at J; junction bases unmatched: 5. CDR3 in amino acids: CASSQGGQGLSYEQYF. DNA of the CDR3: TGCGCCAGCAGCCAAGGAGGACAGGGACTCTCCTACGAGCAGTACTTC.

This clonotype has at least ten counts. The chain couples TRBV6-2 or TRBV6-3 to TRBJ2-3; possibly TRBD2 for D (6 bases). CDR1 is MNHEY and CDR2 is SVGEGT in the germline V gene. The CDR3 is 15 amino acids. Trimming took 8 bases from V and 1 from J, leaving 16 bases between them. CDR3 sequence (DNA): TGTGCCAGCTCGGGACTCCTAATTGGCACAGATACGCAGTATTTT. Protein product: CASSGLLIGTDTQYF.

This clonotype was counted at least ten times. The chain employs TRBV5-4 and TRBJ2-1, with D uncertain. The CDR3 contains 13 residues. V was shortened by 5 bases and J by 8 bases, with 14 bases between the two germline ends. Germline CDR1 is SGHNT and CDR2 is YYREEE (reference sequence). The CDR3 DNA sequence: TGTGCCAGCAGTGAACAGTTCAAGGATGAGCAGTTCTTC. Amino acids: CASSEQFKDEQFF.

This clonotype was counted only a few times. The genes are TRBV5-1 and TRBJ2-1; D is possibly TRBD2 (5 bases). V was cut by 2 bases and J by 6 bases, with 12 bases left in between. CDR1 SGHRS and CDR2 YFSETQ come from the germline V gene. The length of the CDR3 is 14 residues. DNA for the CDR3: TGCGCCAGCAGCTTAGAGGACGGAGGCAATGAGCAGTTCTTC. As protein: CASSLEDGGNEQFF.

The V and J genes are TRBV20-1 and TRBJ1-2, with D hard to call. Germline loops: CDR1 DFQATT, CDR2 SNEGSKA (reference sequence). The CDR3 is 10 residues long. The V gene lost 5 bases and the J gene lost 8 bases, with 9 bases spanning the gap. CDR3 protein: CSAGVGGYTF. The CDR3 DNA is TGCAGTGCTGGGGTTGGGGGCTACACCTTC.

J is TRBJ1-1 and V is TRBV6-6; D unclear. Germline loops: CDR1 MNHNY, CDR2 SVGAGI (reference sequence). CDR3 length: 12 amino acids. The V gene lost 0 bases and the J gene lost 9 bases, with 8 bases spanning the gap. CDR3 nucleotides: TGTGCCAGCAGTTACTCAACTAATCAAGCTTTCTTT. It is translated as CASSYSTNQAFF.

The CDR3 spells CASSQTGYPPYEQYV. In DNA form, the CDR3 reads TGTGCCAGCAGTCAAACAGGGTATCCCCCCTACGAGCAGTACGTC. The rearrangement joins TRBV27 to TRBJ2-7, with D perhaps TRBD1 (6 bases). CDR3 length equals 15 residues. Trimming cost V 5 bases and J 2 bases, with 16 bases left between them. The germline V gene has CDR1 MNHEY and CDR2 SMNVEV (reference sequence).

The genes are TRBV7-8 and TRBJ2-3, with 9 bases that match TRBD2. The CDR3 contains 17 residues. Germline V gene sequence: CDR1 SGHVS, CDR2 FQNEAQ. The ends lost 5 bases at V and 2 bases at J; junction bases unmatched: 11. The CDR3 DNA follows: TGTGCCAGCAGCGACCCGCCCCTAGCGGGACACACAGATACGCAGTATTTT. Translation gives CASSDPPLAGHTDTQYF.

This clonotype occurred a few times. The rearrangement uses TRBV6-6 and TRBJ1-1; 8 bases are shared with TRBD1. Germline CDR1 is MNHNY and CDR2 is SVGAGI (reference sequence). CDR3 length equals 15 residues. The trim removed 0 bases at V and 3 bases at J, leaving 3 bases unmatched. The CDR3 protein is CASSYSLQGDTEAFF. Here the CDR3 DNA reads TGTGCCAGCAGTTACTCGTTACAGGGGGACACTGAAGCTTTCTTT.

The chain joins TRBV5-4 to TRBJ2-7; weak D call: TRBD2 (5 bases). The CDR3 consists of 15 residues. Per germline, CDR1 SGHNT and CDR2 YYREEE (reference sequence). The ends were cut back, 0 bases at V and 2 bases at J, with 12 bases in the middle. The CDR3 nucleotides are TGTGCCAGCAGCTTGGGGACTCTCGGGGCCTACGAGCAGTACTTC. Residues: CASSLGTLGAYEQYF.

This clonotype was detected a few times. The chain couples TRBV20-1 to TRBJ2-1; TRBD2 agrees at 9 bases. The junction had 4 bases not matched to a gene; V was cut back by 5 bases and J by 2 bases. The germline gives CDR1 DFQATT, CDR2 SNEGSKA (reference sequence). The CDR3 loop spans 14 amino acids. CDR3 in DNA: TGCAGTGCTCTAGCGGGGCAAACCTACAATGAGCAGTTCTTC. It is translated as CSALAGQTYNEQFF.

This clonotype was seen at least ten times. The chain couples TRBV7-6 to TRBJ2-1; a possible D gene is TRBD1 (6 bases). Trimming pared 5 bases from V and 6 bases from J, leaving 14 bases between. This CDR3 region has 14 residues. The germline gives CDR1 SGHVS, CDR2 FNYEAQ. As DNA, the CDR3 is TGTGCCAGCAGCGTAAGCACAGGGCGCAATGAGCAGTTCTTC. It yields the protein CASSVSTGRNEQFF.